The sequence of this TCR beta chain was determined in a study of blood T cell repertoires in COVID-19. Study at large: Both acute and convalescent COVID-19 samples were obtained from the United States, Italy and Spain. T cells, B-cell-depleted T cells, or PBMCs provided the cDNA or gDNA that served as material.

This clone was observed a single time. The germline V gene encodes CDR1 SGHTS and CDR2 YDEGEE. There are 15 residues in the CDR3. Trimming took off 0 bases at V and 6 bases at J, with 12 bases between the two ends. Per the authors' pipeline: Reference gene primer amplification gave estimated nucleated cell counts. Only in-frame clones appear in the TCRdb table, and some are missing; sequencing was by immunoSEQ multiplex PCR. Clone size and the V and J calls come from that table; the DNA yielded D and trimming. This sample has approximately 130,000 clones; 70% to 90% occur once, and the top ten carry approximately 8.1%.

Material for sequencing was peripheral blood. The TCR was taken from a man aged 45-65 years with acute or convalescent COVID-19. The chain recombines TRBV5-8 with TRBJ2-2; TRBD1 might be the D (5 bases). The CDR3: CASSLEPGLAGELFF. Here the CDR3 DNA reads TGTGCCAGCAGCTTGGAGCCAGGGTTGGCCGGGGAGCTGTTTTTT. Supplemented by reference TRBV5-8 and TRBJ2-2, the full variable domain reads EAGVTQSPTHLIKTRGQQATLRCSPISGHTSVYWYQQALGLGLQFLLWYDEGEERNRGNFPPRFSGRQFPNYSSELNVNALELEDSALYLCASSLEPGLAGELFFGEGSRLTVL.